Listed below are T cell receptor beta chains from one sample, sequenced in a study of multiple sclerosis patients with progressive multifocal leukoencephalopathy. TCRdb keeps only in-frame clones here, not all; method: immunoSEQ multiplex PCR. The data hold around 30,000 clones, with approximately 89% observed a single time. Material: PBMCs. These receptors were taken from a human donor with multiple sclerosis. Each CDR3 is given with its conserved first and last residue. D genes are given only for firm matches. The listing skips clone size in some rows; elsewhere it reads once, few, many or a size class.

J gene | D gene | V gene | clone size | CDR3 protein | CDR3 DNA
TRBJ2-7 | TRBD2 | TRBV30 | . | CAWSGTGGEQYF | TGTGCCTGGAGTGGAACGGGGGGCGAGCAGTACTTC
TRBJ2-6 | TRBD2 | TRBV9 | . | CASSETSSGRATGANVLTF | TGTGCCAGCAGCGAGACTTCTAGCGGGAGGGCCACCGGGGCCAACGTCCTGACTTTC
TRBJ2-5 | TRBD2 | TRBV4-1 | . | CASSPQAGDRWTQYF | TGCGCCAGCAGCCCCCAGGCGGGAGATCGGTGGACCCAGTACTTC
TRBJ1-2 | . | TRBV27 | few | CASSRRGGGIDYGYTF | TGTGCCAGCAGCCGGCGGGGTGGGGGCATCGACTATGGCTACACCTTC
TRBJ1-2 | . | TRBV5-1 | . | CASSLGQSGYTF | TGCGCCAGCAGCCTAGGACAGAGCGGCTACACCTTC
TRBJ2-5 | . | TRBV21-1 | . | CASSLPGPQETQYF | TGTGCCAGCAGCCTGCCAGGTCCCCAAGAGACCCAGTACTTC
TRBJ2-7 | . | TRBV19 | . | CASSRGTTPSYEQYF | TGTGCCAGTAGTAGGGGGACCACGCCATCCTACGAGCAGTACTTC
TRBJ1-2 | . | TRBV19 | . | CASMPLPDGYYGYTF | TGTGCCAGTATGCCCCTGCCTGATGGCTACTATGGCTACACCTTC
TRBJ1-1 | TRBD1 | TRBV28 | . | CASRMDRVMTEAFF | TGTGCCAGCAGAATGGACAGGGTTATGACTGAAGCTTTCTTT
TRBJ1-2 | . | TRBV29-1 | . | CSVDGGNYGYTF | TGCAGCGTTGATGGTGGGAACTATGGCTACACCTTC
TRBJ2-2 | TRBD2 | TRBV18 | . | CASSPSGSRVTGELFF | TGTGCCAGCTCACCTAGCGGGAGCCGAGTCACCGGGGAGCTGTTTTTT
TRBJ1-6 | . | TRBV5-4 | once | CASSPSGLYNSPLHF | TGTGCCAGCAGCCCATCGGGTCTCTATAATTCACCCCTCCACTTT
TRBJ2-7 | TRBD1 | TRBV5-5 | . | CASSGGQGTRHEQYF | TGTGCCAGCAGCGGGGGACAGGGGACGAGGCACGAGCAGTACTTC
TRBJ2-7 | TRBD2 | TRBV13 | few | CASSFLSGEAGVSYEQYF | TGTGCCAGCAGCTTTTTATCGGGGGAAGCGGGAGTATCCTACGAGCAGTACTTC
TRBJ1-5 | TRBD1 | TRBV7-8 | . | CASSPRTGPVSNQPQHF | TGTGCCAGCAGCCCAAGGACAGGGCCCGTTAGCAATCAGCCCCAGCATTTT
TRBJ2-3 | . | TRBV12-5 | . | CASGLPYTDTQYF | TGTGCTAGTGGTTTGCCCTACACAGATACGCAGTATTTT
TRBJ1-4 | . | TRBV5-1 | once | CASSLGQGREKLFF | TGCGCCAGCAGCTTGGGTCAGGGGCGAGAAAAACTGTTTTTT
TRBJ1-2 | TRBD1 | TRBV25-1 | few | CASSWDRGGVYGYTF | TGTGCCAGCAGTTGGGACAGGGGGGGTGTCTATGGCTACACCTTC
TRBJ1-1 | . | TRBV7-2 | once | CASSLAGALNTEAFF | TGTGCCAGCAGCTTAGCGGGGGCCCTGAACACTGAAGCTTTCTTT
TRBJ2-1 | TRBD2 | TRBV30 | once | CAWSVLLAGEQFF | TGTGCCTGGAGTGTATTGCTAGCGGGTGAGCAGTTCTTC
TRBJ1-2 | . | TRBV6-5 | once | CASSFLKGSGGYTF | TGTGCCAGCAGTTTTTTAAAGGGATCGGGCGGCTACACCTTC
TRBJ2-5 | . | TRBV5-1 | . | CASSPGRGLRETQYF | TGCGCCAGCAGCCCCGGGAGGGGGCTACGGGAGACCCAGTACTTC
TRBJ2-2 | . | TRBV6-6 | . | CASSYSISGNTGELFF | TGTGCCAGCAGTTACTCGATTAGCGGGAACACCGGGGAGCTGTTTTTT
TRBJ1-1 | TRBD1 | TRBV13 | . | CASSPRGQGSSTEAFF | TGTGCCAGCAGCCCCAGGGGACAGGGGTCCTCCACTGAAGCTTTCTTT
TRBJ2-7 | TRBD1 | TRBV6-1 | . | CASSEAIRQGSDEQYF | TGTGCCAGCAGTGAGGCCATTAGACAGGGGAGCGACGAGCAGTACTTC
TRBJ2-1 | TRBD2 | TRBV27 | . | CASSGSSGGYNEQFF | TGTGCCAGCAGTGGGTCTAGCGGGGGCTACAATGAGCAGTTCTTC
TRBJ2-7 | TRBD1 | TRBV5-6 | . | CASSWGQYEQYF | TGTGCCAGCAGCTGGGGACAGTACGAGCAGTACTTC
TRBJ2-1 | . | TRBV6-5 | few | CASSYQVSGTNEQFF | TGTGCCAGCAGTTATCAGGTGTCAGGGACAAATGAGCAGTTCTTC
TRBJ2-2 | TRBD2 | TRBV5-1 | . | CASSLGDYLAEGGELFF | TGCGCCAGCAGCTTGGGCGACTATCTAGCGGAGGGCGGGGAGCTGTTTTTT
TRBJ1-2 | TRBD1 | TRBV18 | . | CASSVRVAGGTRGYTF | TGCGCCAGCTCGGTTCGGGTAGCAGGGGGCACTCGTGGCTACACCTTC
TRBJ2-7 | . | TRBV10-3 | few | CAISDGRTRYEQYF | TGTGCCATCAGTGACGGAAGGACTCGCTACGAGCAGTACTTC
TRBJ2-1 | TRBD2 | TRBV29-1 | . | CSVIAGTSFYNEQFF | TGCAGCGTAATCGCCGGGACTAGTTTCTACAATGAGCAGTTCTTC
TRBJ1-5 | . | TRBV28 | . | CASSSRTGHNQPQHF | TGTGCCAGCAGTTCCCGCACAGGCCACAATCAGCCCCAGCATTTT
TRBJ2-7 | . | TRBV5-6 | . | CASSLETGRNSYEQYF | TGTGCCAGCAGCTTGGAGACGGGGAGGAACTCCTACGAGCAGTACTTC
TRBJ2-7 | TRBD2 | TRBV29-1 | . | CSALAGPYEQYF | TGCAGCGCCCTAGCGGGGCCCTACGAGCAGTACTTC
TRBJ2-1 | . | TRBV15 | . | CATSRIQGNEQFF | TGTGCCACCAGCAGGATCCAGGGCAATGAGCAGTTCTTC
TRBJ2-2 | . | TRBV15 | . | CATSPSQGRGTGELFF | TGTGCCACCAGCCCCTCGCAGGGCCGGGGCACCGGGGAGCTGTTTTTT
TRBJ2-1 | . | TRBV11-2 | . | CASSLGTGVSNEQFF | TGTGCCAGCAGCTTAGGGACGGGAGTTAGCAATGAGCAGTTCTTC
TRBJ1-2 | . | TRBV7-9 | . | CASSSTLGPSNYGYTF | TGTGCCAGCAGCTCCACCCTGGGGCCGAGTAACTATGGCTACACCTTC
TRBJ2-5 | TRBD1 | TRBV4-3 | once | CASSQSGLTGTGDPKETQYF | TGCGCCAGCAGCCAATCGGGATTGACCGGGACAGGGGATCCCAAAGAGACCCAGTACTTC
TRBJ2-1 | . | TRBV27 | . | CASSVIGNEQFF | TGTGCCAGCAGTGTCATTGGAAATGAGCAGTTCTTC
TRBJ1-2 | TRBD1 | TRBV27 | . | CASSPFLRTGRSYGYTF | TGTGCCAGCAGTCCTTTTCTCCGGACAGGGCGTAGCTATGGCTACACCTTC
TRBJ2-1 | . | TRBV30 | . | CAWIGDLARYNEQFF | TGTGCCTGGATTGGGGATTTGGCGCGATACAATGAGCAGTTCTTC
TRBJ2-1 | . | TRBV2 | . | CASIRGSSYNEQFF | TGTGCCAGCATTCGGGGGAGCTCCTACAATGAGCAGTTCTTC
TRBJ2-2 | TRBD2 | TRBV5-4 | few | CASSPLAGGLSTGELFF | TGTGCCAGCAGCCCACTAGCGGGAGGGTTGAGCACCGGGGAGCTGTTTTTT